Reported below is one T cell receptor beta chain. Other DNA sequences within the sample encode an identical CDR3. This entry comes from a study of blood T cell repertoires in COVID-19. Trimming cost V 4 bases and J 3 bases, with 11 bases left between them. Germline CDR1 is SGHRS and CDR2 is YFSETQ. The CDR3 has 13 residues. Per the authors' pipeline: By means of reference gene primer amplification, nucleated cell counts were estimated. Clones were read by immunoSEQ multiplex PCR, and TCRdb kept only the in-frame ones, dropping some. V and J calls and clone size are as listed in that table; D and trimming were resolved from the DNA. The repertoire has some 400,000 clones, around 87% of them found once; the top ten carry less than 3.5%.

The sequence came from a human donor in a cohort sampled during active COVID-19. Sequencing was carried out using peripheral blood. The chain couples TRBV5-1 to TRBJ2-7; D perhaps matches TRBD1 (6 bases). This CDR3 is CASSAGTNYEQYF. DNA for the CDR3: TGCGCCAGCAGCGCCGGGACAAACTACGAGCAGTACTTC. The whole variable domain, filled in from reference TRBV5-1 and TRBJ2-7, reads KAGVTQTPRYLIKTRGQQVTLSCSPISGHRSVSWYQQTPGQGLQFLFEYFSETQRNKGNFPGRFSGRQFSNSRSEMNVSTLELGDSALYLCASSAGTNYEQYFGPGTRLTVT.